The rows below give T cell receptor beta chains drawn from one sample of a study of T cells after somatic rescue of genetic block. Method: immunoSEQ multiplex PCR; TCRdb's copy keeps in-frame clones and lacks some. The data show 67,000 or so clones, approximately 90% seen once. The specimen was peripheral blood mononuclear cells (PBMCs). The receptor source for this set is a man aged 25 to 45. Each CDR3 is given without its conserved first and last residue.

CDR3 | J | V
ASSLTGATNEKLF | TRBJ1-4 | TRBV5-1
ASSRRGLGNTEAF | TRBJ1-1 | TRBV7-2
ASSLGAVQETQY | TRBJ2-5 | TRBV5-1
ASSLLLISSRQY | TRBJ2-3 | TRBV11-2
ASSPPVGNQPQH | TRBJ1-5 | TRBV7-3
ASSEAGGVSYEQY | TRBJ2-7 | TRBV9
TSSQWGIRGGLGTEAF | TRBJ1-1 | TRBV1
ASSLRAGASTDTQY | TRBJ2-3 | TRBV7-2
ASSLAGNSPLH | TRBJ1-6 | TRBV7-8
ASRSTGGHEKLF | TRBJ1-4 | TRBV19
ASTHTGQGFGYT | TRBJ1-2 | TRBV28
ASSLVAGTDTQY | TRBJ2-3 | TRBV11-2
ASSLNRGYGGYT | TRBJ1-2 | TRBV7-9
ASSLNAGELQTQY | TRBJ2-5 | TRBV7-3
ASSPQETQY | TRBJ2-5 | TRBV7-9
ASSSPLRDRHNEQF | TRBJ2-1 | TRBV7-6
ASSYSDRGHGYT | TRBJ1-2 | TRBV6-6
ASSLGYRRGDEQF | TRBJ2-1 | TRBV11-3
ASSPPDRGRDTQY | TRBJ2-3 | TRBV5-4
ASSPRLDEQF | TRBJ2-1 | TRBV11-2
ATSRALSYEQY | TRBJ2-7 | TRBV15